One and the same sample provided the 10 T cell receptor beta chains below, sequenced in a study of CD8+ T cells in alopecia areata. Investigators isolated RNA and reverse transcribed it into cDNA to act as the sequencing template. Here immunoSEQ multiplex PCR was the method, and the copy in TCRdb shows in-frame clones only, minus some. The table records 25,000 or so clones, under 60% of them present only once. The sequencing sample was made of NKG2D-high CD8+ T cells sorted from blood. These receptors all stem from a human donor with alopecia areata.

The chain links TRBV28 to TRBJ1-5, with 8 bases fitting TRBD1. CDR3 length: 19 amino acids. With 8 bases clipped from V and 0 bases from J, the junction kept 18 bases outside the gene matches. In germline, CDR1 is MDHEN, CDR2 SYDVKM. The CDR3 bases are TGTGCCAGCGACGAACTCGTCTGGGACAGGACGTATAGCAATCAGCCCCAGCATTTT. The encoded protein is CASDELVWDRTYSNQPQHF.

The V gene is TRBV28, the J gene TRBJ2-7; possibly TRBD1 for D (5 bases). Germline lookup yields CDR1 MDHEN and CDR2 SYDVKM. This CDR3 contains 18 residues. The germline V and J ends were trimmed by 6 bases and 2 bases, with 26 bases remaining between them. CDR3 in amino acids: CASSFPDRPGLEPYEQYF. The CDR3 nucleotides are TGTGCCAGCAGCTTTCCCGATCGACCAGGGTTGGAACCCTACGAGCAGTACTTC.

The chain joins TRBV5-6 to TRBJ2-2; D is unclear. This CDR3 is 16 amino acids long. V gave up 3 bases and J gave up 4 bases, with 16 bases separating them. CDR1 is SGHDT and CDR2 is YYEEEE in the germline V gene. The CDR3, as DNA: TGTGCCAGCAGCTCCTACCCCGGGTCCGCCACCGGGGAGCTGTTTTTT. Residues: CASSSYPGSATGELFF.

This clone was seen a few times. The chain recombines TRBV7-9 with TRBJ2-5; the D is unclear. Germline CDR1 is SEHNR and CDR2 is FQNEAQ (reference sequence). The CDR3 is 13 amino acids. V was trimmed by 7 bases and J by 2 bases, leaving 11 bases between them. The CDR3 protein is CASTLREQETQYF. The CDR3 coding sequence is TGTGCCAGCACTCTTCGCGAACAAGAGACCCAGTACTTC.

This clone was picked up a small number of times. The chain's CDR3 is CASSLGTRGEQYF. CDR3 in DNA: TGTGCCAGCAGTTTGGGGACTAGGGGCGAGCAGTACTTC. The rearrangement uses TRBV27 and TRBJ2-7, with 8 positions matching TRBD2. This CDR3 contains 13 residues. V was pared by 3 bases and J by 6 bases, with 4 bases of the junction left unmatched. Germline CDR1 and CDR2: MNHEY and SMNVEV (reference sequence).

This clone was observed a handful of times. The chain uses TRBV15 and TRBJ1-5; 7 bases map to TRBD1. The J segment lost 4 bases and the V segment lost 1 base, leaving 4 bases of the junction unmatched. The CDR3 is 15 amino acids. Germline V gene lookup returns CDR1 LNHNV and CDR2 YYDKDF (reference sequence). In nucleotides, the CDR3 is TGTGCCACCAGCAGAGGACAGGGAACTAATCAGCCCCAGCATTTT. Protein: CATSRGQGTNQPQHF.

This rearrangement joins TRBV4-1 to TRBJ1-5; D is unclear. Germline assignment: CDR1 MGHRA and CDR2 YSYEKL. This CDR3 contains 15 residues. The V and J ends lost 3 bases and 0 bases respectively, with 9 bases between them. For the CDR3, the DNA is TGCGCCAGCAGCCACCCAACGGTTAGCAATCAGCCCCAGCATTTT. Translating it yields CASSHPTVSNQPQHF.

This clone was found a few times. The rearrangement links TRBV13 to TRBJ2-4, with 9 bases aligning to TRBD2. The V gene's germline CDR1 is PRHDT and CDR2 FYEKMQ (reference sequence). Trimming took 1 base from V and 9 from J; bases not matched to a gene: 7. This CDR3 region has 15 residues. The chain's CDR3 is CASSLVSGGESIQYF. The CDR3 region has the DNA TGTGCCAGCAGCTTAGTTAGCGGGGGTGAGAGCATTCAGTACTTC.

This rearrangement joins TRBV28 to TRBJ2-7, with TRBD1 matching over 9 bases. The J segment lost 2 bases and the V segment lost 3 bases, leaving 5 bases of the junction unmatched. In germline, CDR1 is MDHEN, CDR2 SYDVKM. The length of the CDR3 is 15 residues. The CDR3 reads CASSFWTGVAYEQYF. The CDR3 DNA follows: TGTGCCAGCAGTTTTTGGACAGGGGTTGCCTACGAGCAGTACTTC.

The chain's CDR3 is CASSSRDMDVTGELFF. CDR3 nucleotides: TGTGCCAGCAGCTCTCGAGACATGGACGTCACCGGGGAGCTGTTTTTT. This chain joins TRBV5-4 and TRBJ2-2; D not resolved. Germline V gene lookup returns CDR1 SGHNT and CDR2 YYREEE (reference sequence). Trimming stripped 3 bases from V and 4 bases from J, with 16 bases between. The CDR3 has 16 amino acids.